These 31 T cell receptor beta chains were sequenced from one sample in a study of blood T cell repertoires in COVID-19. Measured with immunoSEQ multiplex PCR; TCRdb has only the in-frame clones, and not every one. The data contain fewer than 80,000 clones, just under 95% of them singletons. Sequenced material: peripheral blood. These receptors came from a human donor in a cohort sampled during active COVID-19.

The count of this clone is one. The genes are TRBV5-4 and TRBJ1-3; the D gene is possibly TRBD1 (6 bases). The V and J ends lost 1 base and 6 bases respectively, with 20 bases between them. The germline V gene has CDR1 SGHNT and CDR2 YYREEE (reference sequence). This CDR3 has 17 amino acids. The CDR3 region is CASSLRRGADLQNTIYF. CDR3 DNA sequence: TGTGCCAGCAGCTTGCGGCGGGGGGCTGATCTCCAAAACACCATATATTTT.

Comment on this clone: One junction end disagrees with the germline gene, perhaps due to a read error. The gene calls are TRBV28 and TRBJ2-1; 8 nucleotides match TRBD1. Germline CDR1 reads MDHEN; CDR2 reads SYDVKM. The CDR3 length is 13 residues. CDR3 sequence: CASSPQRQGPFVF. In DNA, the CDR3 is TGTGCCAGCAGTCCTCAACGACAGGGGCCTTTTGTCTTC.

The rearrangement links TRBV19 to TRBJ1-2; tentatively, D is TRBD1 (5 bases). Germline lookup yields CDR1 LNHDA and CDR2 SQIVND (reference sequence). The V gene lost 5 bases and the J gene lost 8 bases, with 21 bases spanning the gap. The CDR3 length is 15 residues. The CDR3 reads CASSPTSGGGSGYTF. The CDR3 DNA reads as TGTGCCAGTAGTCCAACATCCGGGGGAGGAAGCGGCTACACCTTC.

The chain uses TRBV11-2 and TRBJ2-3; 9 bases line up with TRBD2. Germline V CDR1 and CDR2: SGHAT, FQNNGV. This CDR3 has 16 residues. J lost 6 bases, V lost 0 bases, and 7 bases had no gene match. CDR3 sequence: CASSLDRIAGADTQYF. In nucleotides, the CDR3 is TGTGCCAGCAGCTTAGATCGGATAGCGGGGGCCGATACGCAGTATTTT.

The J gene is TRBJ2-4, the V gene TRBV7-9, with 7 nucleotides matching TRBD1. CDR3 length equals 14 residues. Trimming cost V 5 bases and J 6 bases; bases outside gene matches: 7. The germline CDR1 and CDR2 sequences are SEHNR and FQNEAQ (reference sequence). CDR3: CASSPWGQPNIQYF. Written as DNA, the CDR3 is TGTGCCAGCAGCCCGTGGGGACAGCCAAACATTCAGTACTTC.

The V call is TRBV28, the J call TRBJ1-2; 7 bases line up with TRBD1. This CDR3 is 14 amino acids long. V lost 4 bases to trimming and J lost 4 bases; unmatched junction nucleotides: 6. Germline CDR1 reads MDHEN; CDR2 reads SYDVKM. For the CDR3, the DNA is TGTGCCAGCAGTTACCGACAGGGCGGCTATGGCTACACCTTC. This translates into CASSYRQGGYGYTF.

The table lists this clone with a count of one. This chain joins TRBV11-1 and TRBJ1-1, with TRBD1 identical over 10 bases. CDR1 and CDR2 from the germline V gene are SGHAT and FQDESV (reference sequence). The CDR3 is 13 amino acids. The junction had 2 bases not matched to a gene; V was cut back by 5 bases and J by 5 bases. In DNA form, the CDR3 reads TGTGCCAGCAGCCTGGGACAGGGGACTGAAGCTTTCTTT. Protein sequence: CASSLGQGTEAFF.

This chain links TRBV7-2 with TRBJ2-3; D remains unclear. Germline CDR1 reads SGHTA; CDR2 reads FQGNSA. V shed 5 bases and J shed 2 bases, with 14 bases lying between them. The CDR3 is made up of 15 amino acids. As DNA, the CDR3 is TGTGCCAGCAGCAAATACGGGTTACTCACAGATACGCAGTATTTT. This codes for CASSKYGLLTDTQYF.

This sequence joins TRBV7-2 and TRBJ1-1, with a tentative D call TRBD1 (6 bases). The CDR3 spans 17 residues. CDR1 and CDR2 (germline): SGHTA, FQGNSA. Trimming removed 5 bases at V and 0 bases at J, with 19 bases between. The CDR3 nucleotides read TGTGCCAGCAGCCCCATTGGCCCAGGGGCAATGAACACTGAAGCTTTCTTT. This encodes CASSPIGPGAMNTEAFF.

The chain carries TRBV12-3 or TRBV12-4 and TRBJ1-2; no clear D gene. With 9 bases removed from V and 2 bases from J, the gap between germline ends came to 13 bases. CDR3 length: 13 residues. In nucleotides, the CDR3 is TGTGCCAGTCGTGGGCTGACAAACTATGGCTACACCTTC. Translation gives CASRGLTNYGYTF.

J is TRBJ1-6 and V is TRBV6-2 or TRBV6-3, with D perhaps matching TRBD1 (5 bases). CDR3 length: 14 amino acids. V shed 6 bases and J shed 12 bases, with 18 bases lying between them. Per the germline V gene, CDR1 is MNHEY and CDR2 is SVGEGT. The CDR3 bases are TGTGCCAGCAGCTCGGCGGACACCTATCGACCCCTCCACTTT. This gives the protein CASSSADTYRPLHF.

The rearrangement links TRBV11-2 to TRBJ2-1, with TRBD2 identical over 11 bases. The CDR3 extends over 15 amino acids. V dropped 6 bases and J dropped 6; count of bases not matched to a gene: 7. The germline V gene has CDR1 SGHAT and CDR2 FQNNGV. In DNA, the CDR3 is TGTGCCAGCAGTCGTTCAGGGACTAGCGGCAATGAGCAGTTCTTC. This gives the protein CASSRSGTSGNEQFF.

The rearrangement joins TRBV30 to TRBJ2-7; perhaps TRBD1 as D (5 bases). Trimming removed 2 bases from V and 5 bases from J, with 10 bases in between. The length of the CDR3 is 12 residues. CDR1 is GTSNPN, CDR2 SVGIG, per germline (reference sequence). The CDR3 coding sequence is TGTGCCTGGAGTCCCATAGGGGACGAGCAGTACTTC. Its translation: CAWSPIGDEQYF.

The V and J genes are TRBV20-1 and TRBJ2-1, with unresolved D. Germline V gives CDR1 DFQATT, CDR2 SNEGSKA (reference sequence). The CDR3 is 11 residues long. Trimming took 2 bases from V and 7 from J, leaving 6 bases between them. CDR3 nucleotide sequence: TGCAGTGCTAGAAACGGGAATGAGCAGTTCTTC. Its translation: CSARNGNEQFF.

J is TRBJ1-2 and V is TRBV11-2; possibly TRBD1 for D (5 bases). This CDR3 is built from 14 residues. Germline V gene sequence: CDR1 SGHAT, CDR2 FQNNGV. The germline V and J ends were trimmed by 6 bases and 6 bases, with 17 bases remaining between them. The CDR3 is CASSLSGGGDGYTF. The DNA for the CDR3 is TGTGCCAGCAGTCTTTCCGGGGGAGGAGATGGCTACACCTTC.

The rearrangement uses TRBV18 and TRBJ2-1; 8 nucleotides align to TRBD1. The CDR3 is made up of 16 amino acids. Per germline, CDR1 KGHSH and CDR2 LQKENI. V lost 4 bases to trimming and J lost 4 bases; unmatched junction nucleotides: 9. CDR3 DNA sequence: TGTGCCAGCTCACGCTCTACGACAGGGGTTTACAATGAGCAGTTCTTC. It codes for CASSRSTTGVYNEQFF.

This clone was seen only once. V gene TRBV6-6 combines with J gene TRBJ2-3, with D tentatively TRBD1 (6 bases). Per the germline V gene, CDR1 is MNHNY and CDR2 is SVGAGI (reference sequence). The ends were cut back, 0 bases at V and 5 bases at J, with 15 bases in the middle. CDR3 length equals 16 residues. The CDR3 nucleotides read TGTGCCAGCAGTTACTCGAGGACAGTACAAGTAGATACGCAGTATTTT. The encoded protein is CASSYSRTVQVDTQYF.

The rearrangement uses TRBV4-2 and TRBJ2-2; the D gene is possibly TRBD2 (5 bases). V shed 0 bases and J shed 4 bases, with 24 bases lying between them. From germline, CDR1 is LGHNA and CDR2 YNFKEQ. The CDR3 covers 20 residues. CDR3 sequence: CASSQDPKVALVAFTGELFF. CDR3 nucleotide sequence: TGTGCCAGCAGCCAAGATCCGAAGGTAGCGTTGGTAGCATTCACCGGGGAGCTGTTTTTT.

The genes are TRBV4-1 and TRBJ2-7; 7 bases align to TRBD2. The CDR3 sequence is 14 residues long. V was clipped by 6 bases and J by 9 bases; unmatched bases: 14. Germline CDR1 MGHRA, CDR2 YSYEKL. CDR3 protein: CASSAGTTTTRQYF. The CDR3 region has the DNA TGCGCCAGCAGTGCCGGGACTACTACTACGAGGCAGTACTTC.

The rearrangement links TRBV27 to TRBJ2-5; D remains ambiguous. V lost 2 bases to trimming and J lost 4 bases, with 8 bases between them. The CDR3 totals 13 residues. In germline, CDR1 is MNHEY, CDR2 SMNVEV (reference sequence). The CDR3 sequence: CASSLRGLETQYF. The CDR3 region has the DNA TGTGCCAGCAGTTTACGAGGATTAGAGACCCAGTACTTC.

V gene TRBV18 combines with J gene TRBJ2-1, with D possibly being TRBD2 (6 bases). The CDR3 totals 17 residues. CDR1 and CDR2 (germline): KGHSH, LQKENI. V was pared by 2 bases and J by 5 bases, with 19 bases between. This CDR3 reads CASSPTGTTGGNNEQFF. The DNA of the CDR3 is TGTGCCAGCTCACCAACCGGGACCACCGGGGGAAACAATGAGCAGTTCTTC.

The rearrangement joins TRBV30 to TRBJ1-6; TRBD1 matches at 7 bases. This CDR3 contains 15 residues. V gave up 0 bases and J gave up 8 bases; unmatched junction bases: 7. CDR1 GTSNPN and CDR2 SVGIG come from the germline V gene (reference sequence). The DNA of the CDR3 is TGTGCCTGGAGTGTCTCCGGGACAGTTTATTCACCCCTCCACTTT. Protein sequence: CAWSVSGTVYSPLHF.

The chain uses TRBV19 and TRBJ2-3, with 7 nucleotides matching TRBD1. Per germline, CDR1 LNHDA and CDR2 SQIVND (reference sequence). The CDR3 has 14 amino acids. J was trimmed by 6 bases and V by 5 bases; bases with no gene match: 8. Here the CDR3 DNA reads TGTGCCAGTAGTCCAGGGGGTTCCTTGGATACGCAGTATTTT. It is translated as CASSPGGSLDTQYF.

The chain employs TRBV3-1 (or the pseudogene TRBV3-2) and TRBJ2-7, with 9 positions matching TRBD2. The CDR3 extends over 18 amino acids. Germline V gene lookup returns CDR1 LGHDT and CDR2 YNNKEL (reference sequence). Germline trimming cut 3 bases from V and 1 base from J; bases unmatched to any gene: 13. For the CDR3, the DNA is TGTGCCAGCAGCCAGGTTCCCCCGTTAGCGGGAGTTTCCTACGAGCAGTACTTC. It encodes CASSQVPPLAGVSYEQYF.

The chain recombines TRBV10-3 with TRBJ1-2, with 9 bases identical to TRBD1. V gave up 10 bases and J gave up 4 bases; unmatched junction bases: 7. The CDR3 contains 13 residues. Germline V CDR1 and CDR2: ENHRY, SYGVKD. In DNA, the CDR3 is TGTGCCACCGGACAGGGGTCCTTCTATGGCTACACCTTC. Encoded protein: CATGQGSFYGYTF.

The rearrangement links TRBV30 to TRBJ2-7; TRBD2 agrees at 7 bases. The junction had 1 base not matched to a gene; V was cut back by 2 bases and J by 0 bases. The CDR3 has 13 amino acids. The germline V gene encodes CDR1 GTSNPN and CDR2 SVGIG (reference sequence). The CDR3: CAWSWDYSYEQYF. The CDR3 DNA reads as TGTGCCTGGAGTTGGGACTACTCCTACGAGCAGTACTTC. Combining the CDR3 with reference TRBV30 and TRBJ2-7 gives the whole variable domain SQTIHQWPATLVQPVGSPLSLECTVEGTSNPNLYWYRQAAGRGLQLLFYSVGIGQISSEVPQNLSASRPQDRQFILSSKKLLLSDSGFYLCAWSWDYSYEQYFGPGTRLTVT.

This rearrangement joins TRBV7-9 to TRBJ2-5, with 7 bases that match TRBD1. V shed 5 bases, J shed 2 bases, and the junction held 8 bases outside the gene matches. Germline V gene lookup returns CDR1 SEHNR and CDR2 FQNEAQ (reference sequence). The CDR3 runs to 15 residues. CDR3 sequence (DNA): TGTGCCAGCAGCCCTGGACAGGTTCCACAAGAGACCCAGTACTTC. Translating it yields CASSPGQVPQETQYF.

This chain joins TRBV23-1 and TRBJ1-2, with 11 bases matching TRBD1. TRBV23-1 is reported as an ORF; its role is uncertain. CDR3 length equals 16 residues. The junction had 15 bases not matched to a gene; V was cut back by 8 bases and J by 7 bases. The CDR3, as DNA: TGCGCCAGCGGGCCCAGAACCGGACAGGGGGCTTTTGGCTACACCTTC. Translated: CASGPRTGQGAFGYTF.

A single count supports this clone. The chain recombines TRBV5-1 with TRBJ2-5; TRBD1 agrees at 7 bases. CDR1 SGHRS and CDR2 YFSETQ come from the germline V gene. The ends lost 4 bases at V and 8 bases at J; junction bases unmatched: 11. CDR3 length: 14 amino acids. The CDR3 loop reads CASSPVGTVGTQYF. CDR3 in DNA: TGCGCCAGCAGCCCCGTGGGGACAGTGGGAACCCAGTACTTC.

This chain uses TRBV2 with TRBJ2-5, with D possibly being TRBD1 (6 bases). Germline V CDR1 and CDR2: SNHLY, FYNNEI. V was shortened by 6 bases and J by 2 bases, with 16 bases between the two germline ends. The CDR3 has 15 amino acids. The CDR3 reads CASRGRTATQETQYF. The CDR3 DNA sequence: TGTGCCAGCAGGGGCCGGACAGCTACGCAAGAGACCCAGTACTTC.

In this sample, this clone turned up once. This rearrangement joins TRBV29-1 to TRBJ2-5; TRBD2 matches at 7 bases. The ends lost 6 bases at V and 5 bases at J; junction bases unmatched: 12. Germline loops: CDR1 SQVTM, CDR2 ANQGSEA. The CDR3 is 14 amino acids. Here the CDR3 reads CSVALAVGGETQYF. CDR3 bases: TGCAGCGTCGCCCTAGCGGTGGGCGGGGAGACCCAGTACTTC.